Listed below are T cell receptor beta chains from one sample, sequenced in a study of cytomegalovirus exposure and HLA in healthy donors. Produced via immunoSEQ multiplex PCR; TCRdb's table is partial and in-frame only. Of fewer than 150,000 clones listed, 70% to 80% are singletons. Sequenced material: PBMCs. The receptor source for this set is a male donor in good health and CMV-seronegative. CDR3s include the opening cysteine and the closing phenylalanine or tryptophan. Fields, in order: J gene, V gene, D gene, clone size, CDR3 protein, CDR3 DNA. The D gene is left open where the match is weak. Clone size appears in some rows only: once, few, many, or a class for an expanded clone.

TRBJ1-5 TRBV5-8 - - CASSLLIRGNQPQHF TGTGCCAGCAGCTTGCTTATCCGGGGAAATCAGCCCCAGCATTTT
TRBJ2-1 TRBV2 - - CASSGRQLYNEQFF TGTGCCAGCAGTGGGCGACAGCTTTACAATGAGCAGTTCTTC
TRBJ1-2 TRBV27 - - CASSPLPGGAIYGYTF TGTGCCAGCAGTCCCCTCCCCGGGGGGGCGATATATGGCTACACCTTC
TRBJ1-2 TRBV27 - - CASSKDASYGYTF TGTGCCAGCTCTAAAGATGCTAGCTATGGCTACACCTTC
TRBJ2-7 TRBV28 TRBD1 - CASTHRGWNEQYF TGTGCCAGCACCCACAGGGGGTGGAACGAGCAGTACTTC
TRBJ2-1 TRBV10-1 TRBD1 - CASSTGTANNEQFF TGCGCCAGCAGTACCGGGACAGCGAACAATGAGCAGTTCTTC
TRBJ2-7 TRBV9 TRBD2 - CASSAGGTDLYEQYF TGTGCCAGCAGCGCGGGGGGGACGGATCTATACGAGCAGTACTTC
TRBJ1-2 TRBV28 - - CASSTPQEGYTF TGTGCCAGCAGTACTCCACAGGAGGGCTACACCTTC
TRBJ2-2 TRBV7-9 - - CASSRDSGSGTGELFF TGTGCCAGCAGCCGCGATTCCGGGAGTGGGACCGGGGAGCTGTTTTTT
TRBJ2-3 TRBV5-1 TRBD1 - CASSPDRVGDTQYF TGCGCCAGCAGCCCGGACAGGGTCGGAGATACGCAGTATTTT
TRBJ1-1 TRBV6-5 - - CASSYSSFGGLTEAFF TGTGCCAGCAGTTACTCGTCGTTCGGAGGGTTGACTGAAGCTTTCTTT
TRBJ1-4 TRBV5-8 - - CASSLGGFGKLFF TGTGCCAGCAGTCTCGGCGGGTTCGGAAAACTGTTTTTT
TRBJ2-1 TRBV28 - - CASSFSRGLSIEQFF TGTGCCAGCAGTTTTTCCAGGGGTCTTTCGATCGAGCAGTTCTTC
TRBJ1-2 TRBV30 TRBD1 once CAWSVRARGLGGYTF TGTGCCTGGAGTGTACGGGCCAGGGGGCTCGGAGGCTACACCTTC
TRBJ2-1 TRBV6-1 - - CASSDWQGAYNEQFF TGTGCCAGCAGTGACTGGCAGGGCGCCTACAATGAGCAGTTCTTC
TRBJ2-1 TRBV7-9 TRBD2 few CASSSGGVNEQFF TGTGCCAGCAGCTCGGGGGGGGTAAATGAGCAGTTCTTC
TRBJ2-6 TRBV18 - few CASSPQLRQEFSGANVLTF TGTGCCAGCTCACCACAGTTAAGACAGGAGTTCTCTGGGGCCAACGTCCTGACTTTC
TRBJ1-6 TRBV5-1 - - CASSLTGFSPLHF TGCGCCAGCAGCTTGACAGGGTTTTCACCCCTCCACTTT
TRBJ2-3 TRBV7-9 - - CASSYGGADTQYF TGTGCCAGCAGCTATGGGGGCGCAGATACGCAGTATTTT
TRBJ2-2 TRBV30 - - CAWRSVGELFF TGTGCCTGGAGATCCGTCGGGGAGCTGTTTTTT
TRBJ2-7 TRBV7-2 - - CASSSHLDAEQYF TGTGCCAGCAGCTCCCACCTAGATGCCGAGCAGTACTTC
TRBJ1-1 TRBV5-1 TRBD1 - CASSIGTGLRVTEAFF TGCGCCAGCAGCATCGGGACAGGGTTGCGGGTCACTGAAGCTTTCTTT
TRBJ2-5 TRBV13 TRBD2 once CASSLRLAGASETQYF TGTGCCAGCAGCTTAAGACTAGCGGGGGCGTCGGAGACCCAGTACTTC
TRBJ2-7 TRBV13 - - CASSFQGHEQYF TGTGCCAGCAGCTTCCAGGGCCACGAGCAGTACTTC
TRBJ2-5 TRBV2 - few CASSLDNGETQYF TGTGCCAGCAGCCTCGACAATGGGGAGACCCAGTACTTC
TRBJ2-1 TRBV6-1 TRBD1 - CASSVGTGKDNEQFF TGTGCCAGCAGTGTAGGGACAGGGAAGGACAATGAGCAGTTCTTC
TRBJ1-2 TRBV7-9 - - CASSTGRYGYTF TGTGCCAGCAGCACAGGGCGCTATGGCTACACCTTC
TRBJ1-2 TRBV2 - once CASEEQNYGYTF TGTGCCAGCGAGGAGCAGAACTATGGCTACACCTTC
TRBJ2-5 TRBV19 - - CASSTGGVQETQYF TGTGCCAGTAGTACCGGAGGAGTCCAAGAGACCCAGTACTTC